Listed below are T cell receptor beta chains from one sample, sequenced in a study of blood T cell repertoires in COVID-19. The repertoire was sequenced with immunoSEQ multiplex PCR; TCRdb's copy has only in-frame clones and lacks some. The data contain about 170,000 clones, 88% of them singletons. Sequenced input: peripheral blood. The receptors derive from a man over 45 who had recovered from COVID-19. Both conserved end residues are part of each CDR3. A D gene is named only where the DNA matches it firmly. Some rows mark clone size as missing; the rest say once, few, many or name a class of expanded clone.

TRBD1,TRBV25-1,TRBJ1-5,-,TGTGCCAGCGGCGGGGGGACAGTCAATCAGCCCCAGCATTTT,CASGGGTVNQPQHF
-,TRBV12-5,TRBJ1-5,-,TGTGCTAGTGGTTTTCGGGGGGCGAGCAATCAGCCCCAGCATTTT,CASGFRGASNQPQHF
TRBD1,TRBV7-2,TRBJ1-3,-,TGTGCCAGCAGCACACAACAGGGGGTGTCTGGAAACACCATATATTTT,CASSTQQGVSGNTIYF
-,TRBV20-1,TRBJ1-2,-,TGCAGTGTTTTGCCAGGGTCCCTTTTC,CSVLPGSLF
-,TRBV7-2,TRBJ1-3,-,TGTGCCAGCAGCCCTGGACTCCGCTCTGGAAACACCATATATTTT,CASSPGLRSGNTIYF
-,TRBV7-9,TRBJ1-1,-,TGTGCCAGCAAGATAGCCGAGGCGAAAAGTACTGAAGCTTTCTTT,CASKIAEAKSTEAFF
TRBD1,TRBV20-1,TRBJ2-3,-,TGCAGTGCTAGTAGGGACAGGGGGATTGAGGATACGCAGTATTTT,CSASRDRGIEDTQYF
TRBD1,TRBV7-8,TRBJ1-2,-,TGTGCCAGCAGCTGGGACAGCTACTATGGCTACACCTTC,CASSWDSYYGYTF
TRBD2,TRBV4-3,TRBJ2-2,-,TGCGCCAGCAGCCAAGAGCCCGATCTAGCGGGGGCCGAGAACACCGGGGAGCTGTTTTTT,CASSQEPDLAGAENTGELFF
-,TRBV5-1,TRBJ2-3,once,TGCGCCAGCAGCTTGGCGTCCGGGTCCACAGATACGCAGTATTTT,CASSLASGSTDTQYF
-,TRBV5-8,TRBJ2-5,-,TGTGCCAGCACCCCTTGGGGCTTGGCAGGGGGGCAAGAGACCCAGTACTTC,CASTPWGLAGGQETQYF
-,TRBV6-5,TRBJ1-6,-,TGTGCCAGCAGTATACAGGGTAGAGGTTCACCCCTCCACTTT,CASSIQGRGSPLHF
TRBD1,TRBV6-6,TRBJ1-2,-,TGTGCCAGCAGTACGGGACAGGGAGCCATGGGCTACACCTTC,CASSTGQGAMGYTF
TRBD2,TRBV14,TRBJ2-7,few,TGTGCCAGCAGCCACGGACTAGCGGGAGGGCCGAACGAGCAGTACTTC,CASSHGLAGGPNEQYF
-,TRBV9,TRBJ1-1,-,TGTGCCAGCAGCGTAGATAGGAACACTGAAGCTTTCTTT,CASSVDRNTEAFF
TRBD1,TRBV24-1,TRBJ2-1,-,TGTGCCACCAGCCCAAACAGGGGCCTCTCCTACAATGAGCAGTTCTTC,CATSPNRGLSYNEQFF
-,TRBV5-1,TRBJ2-7,-,TGCGCCAGCAGCTTGGCAGGGACAACGGGAGAGCAGTACTTC,CASSLAGTTGEQYF
-,TRBV6-5,TRBJ1-4,-,TGTGCCACCTCAGGGGCCCTTAATGAAAAACTGTTTTTT,CATSGALNEKLFF
-,TRBV2,TRBJ2-5,-,TGTGCCAGCAGTCCTCCGGGTAACCAAGAGACCCAGTACTTC,CASSPPGNQETQYF
TRBD1,TRBV6-5,TRBJ1-3,-,TGTGCCAGCAGTTTAAATATCAGGGGGCTTGGAAACACCATATATTTT,CASSLNIRGLGNTIYF
TRBD1,TRBV27,TRBJ2-5,-,TGTGCCAGCAGTTTTCCCCCCCCGGGACAGCCCACCCAAGAGACCCAGTACTTC,CASSFPPPGQPTQETQYF
TRBD1,TRBV19,TRBJ2-7,-,TGTGCCAGTGGGACAGGGGGAGGCGAGCAGTACTTC,CASGTGGGEQYF
TRBD1,TRBV18,TRBJ2-1,once,TGTGCCAGCTCATTTAACAGGGGGGCCTCCTACAATGAGCAGTTCTTC,CASSFNRGASYNEQFF